This paragraph reports one T cell receptor (beta chain). The protocol was immunoSEQ multiplex PCR, while the TCRdb copy is restricted to in-frame clones and leaves out a portion. The sample includes tens of thousands of clones, 90% of them seen just once. This sample stems from a study of T cell changes during pregnancy in multiple sclerosis. Looked up from germline, CDR1 is SGDLS and CDR2 is YYNGEE. There are 14 residues in the CDR3. Trimming at V came to 0 bases and at J to 8 bases, leaving 5 bases not matched to a gene. The TCR comes from a female donor with multiple sclerosis, enrolled in a pregnancy study. The material sequenced was CD8+ T cells from peripheral blood mononuclear cells, taken before pregnancy. This sequence joins TRBV9 and TRBJ1-2; 9 positions agree with TRBD1. CDR3 region: CASSVAGTGNGYTF. In nucleotides, the CDR3 is TGTGCCAGCAGCGTAGCTGGGACAGGGAACGGCTACACCTTC. Full variable domain (rest looked up from reference TRBV9 and TRBJ1-2): DSGVTQTPKHLITATGQRVTLRCSPRSGDLSVYWYQQSLDQGLQFLIQYYNGEERAKGNILERFSAQQFPDLHSELNLSSLELGDSALYFCASSVAGTGNGYTFGSGTRLTVV.